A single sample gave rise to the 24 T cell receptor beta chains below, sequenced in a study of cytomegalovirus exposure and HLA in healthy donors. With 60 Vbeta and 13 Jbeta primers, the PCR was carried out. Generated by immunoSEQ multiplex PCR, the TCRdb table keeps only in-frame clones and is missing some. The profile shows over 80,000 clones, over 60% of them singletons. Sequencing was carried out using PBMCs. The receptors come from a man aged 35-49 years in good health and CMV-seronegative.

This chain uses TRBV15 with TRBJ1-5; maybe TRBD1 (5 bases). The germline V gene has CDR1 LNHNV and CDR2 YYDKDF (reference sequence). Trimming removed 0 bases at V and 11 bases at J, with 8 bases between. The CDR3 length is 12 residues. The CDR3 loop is CATSRDRGTQHF. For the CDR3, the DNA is TGTGCCACCAGCAGAGATCGGGGGACCCAGCATTTT.

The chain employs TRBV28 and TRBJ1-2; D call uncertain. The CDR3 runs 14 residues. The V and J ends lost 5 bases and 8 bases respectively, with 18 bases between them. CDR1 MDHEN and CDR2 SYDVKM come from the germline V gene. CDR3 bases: TGTGCCAGCAGTACCTTTGACCTCCTCGGGGGCTACACCTTC. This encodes CASSTFDLLGGYTF.

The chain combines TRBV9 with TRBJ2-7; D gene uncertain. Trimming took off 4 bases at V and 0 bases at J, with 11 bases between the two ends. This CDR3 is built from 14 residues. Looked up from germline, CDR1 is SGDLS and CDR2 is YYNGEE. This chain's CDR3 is CASSRLSSSYEQYF. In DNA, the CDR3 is TGTGCCAGCAGCCGCCTCTCGAGCTCCTACGAGCAGTACTTC. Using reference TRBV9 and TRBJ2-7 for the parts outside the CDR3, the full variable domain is DSGVTQTPKHLITATGQRVTLRCSPRSGDLSVYWYQQSLDQGLQFLIQYYNGEERAKGNILERFSAQQFPDLHSELNLSSLELGDSALYFCASSRLSSSYEQYFGPGTRLTVT.

CDR3 sequence (DNA): TGTGCCACCAGCCCGGGAAATGAAAAACTGTTTTTT. It translates to CATSPGNEKLFF. The rearrangement uses TRBV15 and TRBJ1-4; D gene ambiguous. Between the trimmed V and J ends, which lost 5 bases and 5 bases, there was a span of 6 bases. The CDR3 is 12 residues long. Germline assignment: CDR1 LNHNV and CDR2 YYDKDF (reference sequence). Complete variable domain (other parts from reference TRBV15 and TRBJ1-4): DAMVIQNPRYQVTQFGKPVTLSCSQTLNHNVMYWYQQKSSQAPKLLFHYYDKDFNNEADTPDNFQSRRPNTSFCFLDIRSPGLGDTAMYLCATSPGNEKLFFGSGTQLSVL.

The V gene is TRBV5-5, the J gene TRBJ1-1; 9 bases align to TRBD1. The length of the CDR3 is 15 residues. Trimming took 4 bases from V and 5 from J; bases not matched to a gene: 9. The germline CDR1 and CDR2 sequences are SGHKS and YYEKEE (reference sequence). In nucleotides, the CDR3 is TGTGCCAGCAGCGTTACAGGGGGCCGGGGTACTGAAGCTTTCTTT. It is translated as CASSVTGGRGTEAFF.

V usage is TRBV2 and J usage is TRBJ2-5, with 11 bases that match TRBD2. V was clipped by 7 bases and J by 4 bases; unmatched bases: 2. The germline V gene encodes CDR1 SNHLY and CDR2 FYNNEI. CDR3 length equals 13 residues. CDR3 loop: CASIGLAGETQYF. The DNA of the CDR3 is TGTGCCAGCATAGGACTAGCGGGAGAGACCCAGTACTTC.

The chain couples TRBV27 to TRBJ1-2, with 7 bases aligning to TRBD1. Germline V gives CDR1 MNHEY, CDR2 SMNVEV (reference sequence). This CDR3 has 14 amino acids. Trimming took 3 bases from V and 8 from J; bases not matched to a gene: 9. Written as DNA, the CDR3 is TGTGCCAGCAGTTTCAGGATGTCAGGGGGAGGCTACACCTTC. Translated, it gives CASSFRMSGGGYTF.

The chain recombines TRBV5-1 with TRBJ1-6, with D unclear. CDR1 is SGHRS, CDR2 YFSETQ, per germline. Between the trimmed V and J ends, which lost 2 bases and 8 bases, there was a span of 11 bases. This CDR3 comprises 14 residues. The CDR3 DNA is TGCGCCAGCAGCTTTGGCCACCGGGATTCACCCCTCCACTTT. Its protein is CASSFGHRDSPLHF.

The CDR3 coding sequence is TGTGCCTGGAGTATATCGACAGGGGGTGGTGAAGCTTTCTTT. Its translation is CAWSISTGGGEAFF. The rearrangement uses TRBV30 and TRBJ1-1, with 9 bases lining up with TRBD1. J lost 7 bases, V lost 2 bases, and 8 bases had no gene match. Per germline, CDR1 GTSNPN and CDR2 SVGIG (reference sequence). This CDR3 has 14 amino acids.

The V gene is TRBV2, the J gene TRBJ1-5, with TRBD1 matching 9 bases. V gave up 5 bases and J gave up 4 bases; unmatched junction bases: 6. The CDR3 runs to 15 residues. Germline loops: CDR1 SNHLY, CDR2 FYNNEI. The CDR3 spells CASSQQGAFNQPQHF. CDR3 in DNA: TGTGCCAGCAGTCAACAGGGGGCGTTTAATCAGCCCCAGCATTTT.

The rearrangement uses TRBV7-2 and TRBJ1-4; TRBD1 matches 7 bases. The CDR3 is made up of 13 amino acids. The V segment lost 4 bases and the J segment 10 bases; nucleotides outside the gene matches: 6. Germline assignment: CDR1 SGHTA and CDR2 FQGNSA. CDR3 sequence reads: CASSSRQGVKLFF. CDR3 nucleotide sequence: TGTGCCAGCAGCTCGAGACAGGGTGTAAAACTGTTTTTT.

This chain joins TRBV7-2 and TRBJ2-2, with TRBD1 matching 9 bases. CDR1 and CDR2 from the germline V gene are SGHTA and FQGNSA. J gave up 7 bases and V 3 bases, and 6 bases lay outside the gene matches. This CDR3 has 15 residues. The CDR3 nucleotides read TGTGCCAGCAGCTTCAACAGGGGGCCCGGCGGGGAGCTGTTTTTT. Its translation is CASSFNRGPGGELFF.

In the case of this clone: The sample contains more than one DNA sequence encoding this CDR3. CDR3 in amino acids: CASSTRGASYNEQFF. The CDR3 DNA reads as TGTGCCAGCAGCACGCGGGGGGCCTCCTACAATGAGCAGTTCTTC. The chain links TRBV7-3 to TRBJ2-1; TRBD2 matches at 8 bases. Germline CDR1 is SGHTA and CDR2 is FQGTGA. The CDR3 spans 15 residues. V lost 5 bases, J lost 0 bases, and 3 bases stayed unmatched.

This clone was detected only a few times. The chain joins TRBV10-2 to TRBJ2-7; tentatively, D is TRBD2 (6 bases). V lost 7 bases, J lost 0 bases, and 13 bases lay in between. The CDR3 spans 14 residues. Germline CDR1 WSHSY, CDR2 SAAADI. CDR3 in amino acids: CASIEDGSSYEQYF. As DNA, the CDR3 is TGCGCCAGCATAGAGGACGGGAGCTCCTACGAGCAGTACTTC.

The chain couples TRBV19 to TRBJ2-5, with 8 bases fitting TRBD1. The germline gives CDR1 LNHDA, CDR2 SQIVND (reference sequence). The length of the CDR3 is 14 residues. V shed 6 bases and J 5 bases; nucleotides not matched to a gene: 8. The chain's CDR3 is CASRKTGDGETQYF. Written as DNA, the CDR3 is TGTGCCAGTAGGAAGACAGGGGACGGGGAGACCCAGTACTTC.

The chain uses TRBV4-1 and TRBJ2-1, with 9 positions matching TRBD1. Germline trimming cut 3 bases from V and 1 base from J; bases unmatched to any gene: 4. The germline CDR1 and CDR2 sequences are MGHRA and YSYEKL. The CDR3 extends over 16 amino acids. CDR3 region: CASSHGQGISYNEQFF. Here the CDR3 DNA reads TGCGCCAGCAGCCATGGACAGGGGATATCCTACAATGAGCAGTTCTTC.

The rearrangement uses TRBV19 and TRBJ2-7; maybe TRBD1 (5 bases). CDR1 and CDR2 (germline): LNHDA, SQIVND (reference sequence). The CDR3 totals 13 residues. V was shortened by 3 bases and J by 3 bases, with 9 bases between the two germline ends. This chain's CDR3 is CASSIQGYYEQYF. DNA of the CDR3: TGTGCCAGTAGTATCCAGGGATACTACGAGCAGTACTTC.

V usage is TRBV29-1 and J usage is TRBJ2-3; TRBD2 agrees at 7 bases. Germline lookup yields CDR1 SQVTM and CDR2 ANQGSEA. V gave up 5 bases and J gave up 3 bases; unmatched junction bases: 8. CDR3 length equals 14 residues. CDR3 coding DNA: TGCAGCGTTTTCCACAAGGGAGGGACAGATACGCAGTATTTT. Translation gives CSVFHKGGTDTQYF.

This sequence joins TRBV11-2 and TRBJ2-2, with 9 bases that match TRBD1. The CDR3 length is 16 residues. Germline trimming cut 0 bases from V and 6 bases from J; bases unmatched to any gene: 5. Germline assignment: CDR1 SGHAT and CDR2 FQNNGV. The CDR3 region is CASSLERTGVAGELFF. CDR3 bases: TGTGCCAGCAGCTTAGAACGGACAGGGGTGGCCGGGGAGCTGTTTTTT.

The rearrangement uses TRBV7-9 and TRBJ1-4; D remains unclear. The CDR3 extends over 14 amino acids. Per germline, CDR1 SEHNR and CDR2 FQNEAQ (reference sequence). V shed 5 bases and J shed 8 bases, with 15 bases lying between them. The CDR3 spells CASSPRRAEEKLFF. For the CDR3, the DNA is TGTGCCAGCAGCCCTCGGAGGGCAGAAGAAAAACTGTTTTTT.

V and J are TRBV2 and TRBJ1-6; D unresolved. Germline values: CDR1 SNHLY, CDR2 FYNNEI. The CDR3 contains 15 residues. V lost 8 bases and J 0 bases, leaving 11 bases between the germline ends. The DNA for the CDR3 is TGTGCCAGCGGTTTCGGGGTCTCCTATAATTCACCCCTCCACTTT. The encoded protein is CASGFGVSYNSPLHF.

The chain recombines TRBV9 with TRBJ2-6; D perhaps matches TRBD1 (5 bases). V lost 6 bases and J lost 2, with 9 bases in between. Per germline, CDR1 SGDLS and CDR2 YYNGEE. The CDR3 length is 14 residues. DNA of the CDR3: TGTGCCAGCACGACAGTTCCTGGGGCCAACGTCCTGACTTTC. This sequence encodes CASTTVPGANVLTF.

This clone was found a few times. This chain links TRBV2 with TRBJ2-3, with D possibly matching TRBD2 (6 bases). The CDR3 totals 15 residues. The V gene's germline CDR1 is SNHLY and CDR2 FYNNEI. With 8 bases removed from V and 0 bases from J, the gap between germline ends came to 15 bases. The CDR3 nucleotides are TGTGCCAGCTGCCCGTTAAGCGGGAGCACAGATACGCAGTATTTT. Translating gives CASCPLSGSTDTQYF.

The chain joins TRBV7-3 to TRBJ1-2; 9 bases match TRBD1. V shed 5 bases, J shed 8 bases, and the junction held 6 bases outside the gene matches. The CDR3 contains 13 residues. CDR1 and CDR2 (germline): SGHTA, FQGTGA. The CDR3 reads CASSPGQGEGYTF. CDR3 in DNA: TGTGCCAGCAGCCCGGGACAGGGCGAGGGCTACACCTTC.